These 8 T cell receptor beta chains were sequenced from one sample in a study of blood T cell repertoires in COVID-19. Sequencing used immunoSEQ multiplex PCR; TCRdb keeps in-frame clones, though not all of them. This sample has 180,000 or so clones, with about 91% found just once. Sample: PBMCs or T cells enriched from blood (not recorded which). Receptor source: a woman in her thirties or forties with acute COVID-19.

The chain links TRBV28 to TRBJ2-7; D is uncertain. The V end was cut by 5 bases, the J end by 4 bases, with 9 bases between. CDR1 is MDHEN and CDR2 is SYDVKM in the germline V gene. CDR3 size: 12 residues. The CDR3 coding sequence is TGTGCCAGCAGTCAGCGATGGTACGAGCAGTACTTC. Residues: CASSQRWYEQYF.

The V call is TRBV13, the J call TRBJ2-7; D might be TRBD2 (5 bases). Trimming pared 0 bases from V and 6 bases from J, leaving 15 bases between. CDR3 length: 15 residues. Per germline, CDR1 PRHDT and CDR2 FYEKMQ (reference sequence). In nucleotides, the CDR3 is TGTGCCAGCAGCTTAGGAGCGGCCGGGTTGAGCGAGCAGTACTTC. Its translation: CASSLGAAGLSEQYF.

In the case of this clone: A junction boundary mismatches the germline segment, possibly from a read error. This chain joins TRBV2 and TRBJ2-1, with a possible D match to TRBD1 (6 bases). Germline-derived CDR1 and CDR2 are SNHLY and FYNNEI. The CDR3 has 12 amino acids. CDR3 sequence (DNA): TGTGCCACCTCCCAGGACAGTGGGCTTGGGGTCTTC. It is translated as CATSQDSGLGVF. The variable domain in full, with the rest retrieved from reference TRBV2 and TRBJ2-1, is EPEVTQTPSHQVTQMGQEVILRCVPISNHLYFYWYRQILGQKVEFLVSFYNNEISEKSEIFDDQFSVERPDGSNFTLKIRSTKLEDSAMYFCATSQDSGLGVFGPGTRLTVL.

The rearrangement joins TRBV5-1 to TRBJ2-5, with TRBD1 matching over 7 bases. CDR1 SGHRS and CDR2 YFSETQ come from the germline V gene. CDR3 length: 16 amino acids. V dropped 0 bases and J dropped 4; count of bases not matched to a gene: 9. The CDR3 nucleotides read TGCGCCAGCAGCTTGGGGCTTGCTCCAGGGGGAGAGACCCAGTACTTC. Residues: CASSLGLAPGGETQYF.

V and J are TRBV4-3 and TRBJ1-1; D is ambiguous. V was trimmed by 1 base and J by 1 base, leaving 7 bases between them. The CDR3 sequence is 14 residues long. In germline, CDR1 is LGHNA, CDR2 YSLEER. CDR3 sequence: CASSQVRGNTEAFF. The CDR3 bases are TGCGCCAGCAGCCAAGTGCGGGGGAACACTGAAGCTTTCTTT.

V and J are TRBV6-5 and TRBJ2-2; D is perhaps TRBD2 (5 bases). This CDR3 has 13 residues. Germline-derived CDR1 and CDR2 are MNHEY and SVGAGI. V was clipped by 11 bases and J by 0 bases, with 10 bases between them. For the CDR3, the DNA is TGTGCCGGGAGACCCACGAACACCGGGGAGCTGTTTTTT. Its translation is CAGRPTNTGELFF.

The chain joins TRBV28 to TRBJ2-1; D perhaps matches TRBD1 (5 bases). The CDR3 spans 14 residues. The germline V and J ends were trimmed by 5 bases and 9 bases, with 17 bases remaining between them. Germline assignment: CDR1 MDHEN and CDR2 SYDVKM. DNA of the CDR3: TGTGCCAGCAGTACCCCAGGGCTCGGGCCTGAGCAGTTCTTC. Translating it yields CASSTPGLGPEQFF.

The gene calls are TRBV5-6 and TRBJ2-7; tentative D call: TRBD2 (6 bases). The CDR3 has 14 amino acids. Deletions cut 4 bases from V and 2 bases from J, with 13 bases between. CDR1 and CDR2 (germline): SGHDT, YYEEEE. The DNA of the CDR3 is TGTGCCAGCAGCGCTGGAGGGAGGCCCTACGAGCAGTACTTC. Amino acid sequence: CASSAGGRPYEQYF.